This TCR beta chain is from a study of T cell responses to AZD1222 COVID-19 vaccine. General observations from the study: Close to half of spike-specific TCRs reportedly recognize unmutated variant regions.

On this clone itself: Antigen: not known.

The germline V gene encodes CDR1 SGHTA and CDR2 FQGNSA. V lost 3 bases to trimming and J lost 8 bases, with 16 bases between them. The CDR3 consists of 14 residues. The assay was immunoSEQ multiplex PCR, and TCRdb's table has in-frame clones only and misses some. Of 150,000 to 200,000 clones in the sample, around 92% are singletons; the top ten hold 1% to 1.5%. This rearrangement joins TRBV7-2 to TRBJ1-2; TRBD1 might be the D (6 bases). The receptor comes from an adult who received the AZD1222 COVID-19 vaccine. The specimen was peripheral blood, collected 28 days after the second AZD1222 dose. The CDR3 here is CASSLEGDRRGYTF. The CDR3 nucleotides are TGTGCCAGCAGCTTGGAGGGGGATCGTAGAGGCTACACCTTC.